This T cell receptor (beta chain) was sequenced for a study of T cell repertoires in cytomegalovirus infection. Study at large: Indications of both CMV infection and matching HLA type were provided by public TCR beta signatures.

Study results and limitations: What dominated the ex vivo response were HLA-C-restricted CMV-specific TCR beta clonotypes. The cumulative frequency of public TCR beta families identified carriers of CMV plus the relevant HLA.

TCRdb recomputed calls from the reads with MiXCR, one row per CDR3 protein. In the table there are some 200,000 distinct CDR3 sequences, around 35% of which are singletons. This clonotype has only a few counts. Its antigen is undetermined. Germline values: CDR1 MNHEY, CDR2 SVGAGI. The CDR3 runs 15 residues. V was cut by 3 bases and J by 5 bases, with 13 bases left in between. This clonotype was sampled from a human donor in good health (CMV status not recorded). Some clones in this sample may be carry-over from other donors' samples. The sequencing here drew on CD8+ T cells from cultured PBMCs, taken from culture after CMV antigen stimulation. The chain recombines TRBV6-5 with TRBJ2-2, with D possibly being TRBD2 (6 bases). The DNA for the CDR3 is TGTGCCAGCAGTTATATTCTTGGGGGGACCGGGGAGCTGTTTTTT. Its translation: CASSYILGGTGELFF.